The 16 T cell receptor beta chains below all came from one sample that was sequenced in a study of OX40 agonist ivuxolimab in advanced cancers. Library generation was performed with the immunoSEQ multiplex PCR assay. Imported from immuneACCESS, the table was reduced by TCRdb to in-frame sequences with V and J called. These copies leave out some clones; in studies compared against another copy, an unresolved V gene accounts for under half, and the cause of the remainder is not known. This sample has tens of thousands of clones in its table, and under 95% of those were observed once. The ten largest account for approximately 1% of the sample. This specimen was CD4+ or CD8+ T cells sorted from blood, taken in a trial of the OX40 agonist ivuxolimab. All receptors come from an adult with an advanced solid tumor such as melanoma, head and neck, liver or kidney cancer.

The CDR3 sequence: CASSASDRNTEAFF. As DNA, the CDR3 is TGTGCCAGCAGTGCCTCGGACAGGAACACTGAAGCTTTCTTT. This rearrangement joins TRBV25-1 to TRBJ1-1, with TRBD1 as a possible D gene (6 bases). The CDR3 is 14 residues long. CDR1 is MGHDK and CDR2 is SYGVNS in the germline V gene. V was shortened by 4 bases and J by 1 base, with 10 bases between the two germline ends.

The J gene is TRBJ2-2, the V gene TRBV6-6, with D possibly being TRBD1 (6 bases). The CDR3 sequence is 15 residues long. CDR1 MNHNY and CDR2 SVGAGI come from the germline V gene (reference sequence). V was pared by 5 bases and J by 2 bases, with 12 bases between. The CDR3 DNA reads as TGTGCCAGCAGTGCGAGACAGGTTAACACCGGGGAGCTGTTTTTT. It is translated as CASSARQVNTGELFF.

Only one count was recorded for this clone. The chain couples TRBV5-1 to TRBJ2-7; TRBD1 matches 9 bases. The CDR3 loop spans 17 amino acids. CDR1 and CDR2 (germline): SGHRS, YFSETQ. V lost 0 bases, J lost 4 bases, and 11 bases stayed unmatched. The CDR3 DNA follows: TGCGCCAGCAGCTTGGTGTTGGGACAGGGCTACCAATACGAGCAGTACTTC. It translates to CASSLVLGQGYQYEQYF.

The rearrangement links TRBV19 to TRBJ2-7; 8 positions match TRBD2. V lost 3 bases to trimming and J lost 1 base; unmatched junction nucleotides: 5. Germline-derived CDR1 and CDR2 are LNHDA and SQIVND (reference sequence). This CDR3 contains 15 residues. This CDR3 is CASSIGGGPSYEQYF. The CDR3 bases are TGTGCCAGTAGTATTGGCGGGGGGCCGTCCTACGAGCAGTACTTC.

The chain recombines TRBV2 with TRBJ2-3, with TRBD2 identical over 14 bases. CDR3 length: 17 amino acids. V lost 5 bases, J lost 0 bases, and 4 bases stayed unmatched. The V gene's germline CDR1 is SNHLY and CDR2 FYNNEI. CDR3 in DNA: TGTGCCAGCAGTAGAGGGACTAGCGGGGGAAGCACAGATACGCAGTATTTT. Residues: CASSRGTSGGSTDTQYF. The full variable domain, completed using reference TRBV2 and TRBJ2-3, is EPEVTQTPSHQVTQMGQEVILRCVPISNHLYFYWYRQILGQKVEFLVSFYNNEISEKSEIFDDQFSVERPDGSNFTLKIRSTKLEDSAMYFCASSRGTSGGSTDTQYFGPGTRLTVL.

V and J are TRBV6-1 and TRBJ1-5, with 7 bases lining up with TRBD1. V lost 5 bases to trimming and J lost 5 bases; unmatched junction nucleotides: 9. Germline V gene sequence: CDR1 MNHNS, CDR2 SASEGT. The CDR3 consists of 15 residues. Written as DNA, the CDR3 is TGTGCCAGCAGTCCTTTACCGGGACAGCATCAGCCCCAGCATTTT. Translation gives CASSPLPGQHQPQHF.

This clone showed up just once. V and J are TRBV14 and TRBJ2-3; 10 bases are shared with TRBD1. CDR3 length equals 16 residues. With 6 bases clipped from V and 1 base from J, the junction kept 7 bases outside the gene matches. CDR1 and CDR2 from the germline V gene are SGHDN and FVKESK. Here the CDR3 DNA reads TGTGCCAGCAGTAAGGGGACAGGGGTCGGCACAGATACGCAGTATTTT. Translating gives CASSKGTGVGTDTQYF.

The rearrangement uses TRBV6-1 and TRBJ2-7; 11 positions agree with TRBD1. CDR3 length equals 14 residues. V shed 6 bases and J 0 bases; nucleotides not matched to a gene: 1. Germline V gene data show CDR1 as MNHNS and CDR2 as SASEGT. CDR3 sequence: CASRGTGGSYEQYF. CDR3 nucleotides: TGTGCCAGCAGAGGGACAGGGGGCTCCTACGAGCAGTACTTC.

The J gene is TRBJ1-1, the V gene TRBV6-5; 8 bases line up with TRBD1. The CDR3 is 15 residues long. Unmatched junction bases numbered 6, after V lost 1 base and J lost 5 bases. The germline V gene has CDR1 MNHEY and CDR2 SVGAGI. Here the CDR3 DNA reads TGTGCCAGCAGTTACTTAGGACAGGGTGGGACTGAAGCTTTCTTT. It is translated as CASSYLGQGGTEAFF.

V gene TRBV4-1 combines with J gene TRBJ2-5; no reliable D call. The J call may be wrong; the DNA end is better matched by TRBJ2-7. The CDR3 contains 11 residues. Germline CDR1 and CDR2: MGHRA and YSYEKL. This CDR3 is CASSQAYEQYF. In DNA form, the CDR3 reads TGCGCCAGCAGCCAAGCCTACGAGCAGTACTTC.

The chain uses TRBV2 and TRBJ2-7, with TRBD2 identical over 10 bases. The germline V gene has CDR1 SNHLY and CDR2 FYNNEI. There are 15 residues in the CDR3. Trimming at V came to 4 bases and at J to 1 base, leaving 4 bases not matched to a gene. The CDR3 DNA reads as TGTGCCAGCAGTGTCCAACTAGCGGGATCCTACGAGCAGTACTTC. Translated, it gives CASSVQLAGSYEQYF.

V gene TRBV20-1 combines with J gene TRBJ2-3; D is ambiguous. The germline V gene encodes CDR1 DFQATT and CDR2 SNEGSKA (reference sequence). With 5 bases removed from V and 4 bases from J, the gap between germline ends came to 7 bases. There are 11 residues in the CDR3. The CDR3: CSARPSDTQYF. CDR3 nucleotides: TGCAGTGCTCGCCCGTCAGATACGCAGTATTTT.

The rearrangement uses TRBV10-3 and TRBJ2-2; a weak D match, TRBD2 (6 bases). The V end was cut by 2 bases, the J end by 0 bases, with 16 bases between. The CDR3 consists of 18 residues. CDR1 and CDR2 from the germline V gene are ENHRY and SYGVKD. The CDR3 DNA is TGTGCCATCAGTGAGAAGGTCGGGGGTAGCTCGAACACCGGGGAGCTGTTTTTT. The encoded protein is CAISEKVGGSSNTGELFF.

This chain joins TRBV6-6 and TRBJ2-7, with TRBD1 identical over 9 bases. The J segment lost 7 bases and the V segment lost 6 bases, leaving 10 bases of the junction unmatched. Germline-derived CDR1 and CDR2 are MNHNY and SVGAGI (reference sequence). CDR3 length: 14 residues. Written as DNA, the CDR3 is TGTGCCAGCAGCCACGCGGACAGGGGCTGGGAGCAGTACTTC. This sequence encodes CASSHADRGWEQYF.

The chain links TRBV5-8 to TRBJ2-2, with D hard to call. The CDR3 is made up of 13 amino acids. Germline CDR1 SGHTS, CDR2 YDEGEE. Trimming took 1 base from V and 4 from J, leaving 5 bases between them. The DNA of the CDR3 is TGTGCCAGCAGCTTGACCACCACCGGGGAGCTGTTTTTT. Translating it yields CASSLTTTGELFF.

Comments on this clone: At one boundary the junction diverges from the germline segment, which might be a read error. The chain is built from TRBV7-7 and TRBJ2-7, with 7 nucleotides matching TRBD2. The CDR3 length is 13 residues. Per germline, CDR1 SSHAT and CDR2 FNYEAQ (reference sequence). The CDR3 coding sequence is TGTGCTAGCAGCTTACGGGGAGGGTACGAGCAGTACTTC. Its translation: CASSLRGGYEQYF.